One sample yielded the 26 T cell receptor beta chains listed below, sequenced in a study of blood T cell repertoires in COVID-19. Libraries were prepared by immunoSEQ multiplex PCR; TCRdb keeps only in-frame clonotypes and omits some of them. The table shows about 73,000 clones, with around 83% occurring only once. The sequencing input was peripheral blood. These receptors were obtained from an older woman with acute or convalescent COVID-19.

The chain is built from TRBV6-5 and TRBJ2-1, with 7 bases matching TRBD1. CDR1 is MNHEY, CDR2 SVGAGI, per germline. Trimming removed 0 bases from V and 3 bases from J; junction bases left unmatched: 2. CDR3 length: 15 residues. Here the CDR3 reads CASSYSTGVYNEQFF. CDR3 in DNA: TGTGCCAGCAGTTACTCTACAGGGGTCTACAATGAGCAGTTCTTC.

The rearrangement links TRBV2 to TRBJ1-2; weak D call: TRBD1 (5 bases). CDR3 length: 14 amino acids. V was cut by 7 bases and J by 8 bases, with 20 bases left in between. Germline values: CDR1 SNHLY, CDR2 FYNNEI. CDR3 nucleotide sequence: TGTGCCAGCAACCCGGGGGGAAGGTTGAGGGGCTACACCTTC. Translation gives CASNPGGRLRGYTF.

The chain uses TRBV19 and TRBJ1-3, with D perhaps TRBD1 (5 bases). CDR3 length equals 14 residues. Germline V CDR1 and CDR2: LNHDA, SQIVND (reference sequence). V was clipped by 8 bases and J by 7 bases, with 18 bases between them. CDR3 coding DNA: TGTGCCAGTGGACATTCAGGCCAAAGGAACACCATATATTTT. Encoded protein: CASGHSGQRNTIYF.

V gene TRBV5-1 combines with J gene TRBJ1-1, with 9 nucleotides matching TRBD1. The CDR3 runs 16 residues. Germline values: CDR1 SGHRS, CDR2 YFSETQ. The V gene end was trimmed by 0 bases and the J gene end by 7 bases; junction bases not matched to a gene: 10. CDR3 region: CASSLAGQGKFDEAFF. CDR3 sequence (DNA): TGCGCCAGCAGCTTGGCTGGACAGGGGAAATTCGATGAAGCTTTCTTT.

This chain links TRBV18 with TRBJ2-3; 9 nucleotides agree with TRBD2. This CDR3 has 16 amino acids. Germline CDR1 KGHSH, CDR2 LQKENI. V shed 1 base and J 2 bases; nucleotides not matched to a gene: 4. CDR3 in DNA: TGTGCCAGCTCACCACTTGCTAGCGGGAACACAGATACGCAGTATTTT. This encodes CASSPLASGNTDTQYF.

The V call is TRBV19, the J call TRBJ2-2, with 7 bases matching TRBD2. This CDR3 has 15 amino acids. The V segment lost 6 bases and the J segment 0 bases; nucleotides outside the gene matches: 4. Germline lookup yields CDR1 LNHDA and CDR2 SQIVND (reference sequence). CDR3 sequence reads: CASRGGYPNTGELFF. In nucleotides, the CDR3 is TGTGCCAGTAGGGGAGGGTACCCGAACACCGGGGAGCTGTTTTTT.

The chain is built from TRBV30 and TRBJ2-3; 9 positions agree with TRBD1. This CDR3 has 15 residues. V dropped 1 base and J dropped 2; count of bases not matched to a gene: 4. Germline V gene data show CDR1 as GTSNPN and CDR2 as SVGIG (reference sequence). In nucleotides, the CDR3 is TGTGCCTGGAGTGCGGGACAGGGTTTCACAGATACGCAGTATTTT. It encodes CAWSAGQGFTDTQYF.

The chain recombines TRBV2 with TRBJ2-5; 15 nucleotides agree with TRBD2. From germline, CDR1 is SNHLY and CDR2 FYNNEI. J was trimmed by 1 base and V by 5 bases; bases with no gene match: 2. This CDR3 is 16 amino acids long. The CDR3 here is CASSRGLAGGQETQYF. The DNA of the CDR3 is TGTGCCAGCAGTCGGGGACTAGCGGGGGGCCAAGAGACCCAGTACTTC.

V is TRBV5-6 and J is TRBJ1-1; D gene unclear. There are 13 residues in the CDR3. Trimming stripped 3 bases from V and 11 bases from J, with 17 bases between. Germline CDR1 is SGHDT and CDR2 is YYEEEE. CDR3 amino acids: CASSSRGEGVAFF. CDR3 DNA sequence: TGTGCCAGCAGCTCCCGCGGTGAGGGTGTCGCTTTCTTT. The full variable domain, rest sourced from reference TRBV5-6 and TRBJ1-1, is DAGVTQSPTHLIKTRGQQVTLRCSPKSGHDTVSWYQQALGQGPQFIFQYYEEEERQRGNFPDRFSGHQFPNYSSELNVNALLLGDSALYLCASSSRGEGVAFFGQGTRLTVV.

The chain couples TRBV30 to TRBJ2-1, with TRBD1 matching 7 bases. J lost 3 bases, V lost 7 bases, and 9 bases had no gene match. The CDR3 loop spans 14 amino acids. Germline values: CDR1 GTSNPN, CDR2 SVGIG (reference sequence). CDR3: CALTPGQSYNEQFF. CDR3 nucleotide sequence: TGTGCCTTAACCCCGGGACAGAGCTACAATGAGCAGTTCTTC.

The rearrangement joins TRBV18 to TRBJ2-1, with a possible D match to TRBD2 (5 bases). The CDR3 contains 14 residues. V gave up 4 bases and J gave up 6 bases, with 13 bases separating them. CDR1 is KGHSH and CDR2 is LQKENI in the germline V gene. CDR3 DNA sequence: TGTGCCAGCTCACACTCGGTGGCGGGCAATGAGCAGTTCTTC. Protein: CASSHSVAGNEQFF. Drawing the rest from reference TRBV18 and TRBJ2-1, the complete variable domain is NAGVMQNPRHLVRRRGQEARLRCSPMKGHSHVYWYRQLPEEGLKFMVYLQKENIIDESGMPKERFSAEFPKEGPSILRIQQVVRGDSAAYFCASSHSVAGNEQFFGPGTRLTVL.

This clone was counted a single time. This sequence joins TRBV25-1 and TRBJ1-6, with D tentatively TRBD1 (6 bases). Trimming left V 5 bases short and J 6 bases short, with 14 bases between. Germline V gene sequence: CDR1 MGHDK, CDR2 SYGVNS. The CDR3 is made up of 15 amino acids. CDR3 sequence: CASSRGGLTNSPLHF. CDR3 in DNA: TGTGCCAGCAGTAGGGGGGGACTCACTAATTCACCCCTCCACTTT.

This clone was found once. The V gene is TRBV5-1, the J gene TRBJ1-2; the D is unclear. The germline V gene encodes CDR1 SGHRS and CDR2 YFSETQ. Trimming stripped 4 bases from V and 5 bases from J, with 9 bases between. CDR3 length: 12 residues. The CDR3 coding sequence is TGCGCCAGCAGCCCCCTTAATTATGGCTACACCTTC. Its translation is CASSPLNYGYTF.

The chain has TRBV19 and TRBJ2-2; the match to TRBD2 covers 12 bases. J gave up 0 bases and V 3 bases, and 5 bases lay outside the gene matches. The CDR3 spans 18 residues. Germline values: CDR1 LNHDA, CDR2 SQIVND (reference sequence). Written as DNA, the CDR3 is TGTGCCAGTAGTATGAGGACTAGCGGGGACCCGAACACCGGGGAGCTGTTTTTT. The encoded protein is CASSMRTSGDPNTGELFF.

The rearrangement joins TRBV6-1 to TRBJ1-5, with D hard to call. From germline, CDR1 is MNHNS and CDR2 SASEGT. The CDR3 totals 15 residues. V lost 2 bases and J 6 bases, leaving 14 bases between the germline ends. The CDR3 DNA sequence: TGTGCCAGCAGTGAAATCGGATCTGAGGGTCAGCCCCAGCATTTT. This encodes CASSEIGSEGQPQHF.

The J gene is TRBJ2-1, the V gene TRBV9, with D perhaps TRBD1 (5 bases). Germline CDR1 is SGDLS and CDR2 is YYNGEE. The CDR3 totals 14 residues. V gave up 3 bases and J gave up 2 bases, with 9 bases separating them. The CDR3 spells CASSGPRAYNEQFF. The DNA for the CDR3 is TGTGCCAGCAGCGGACCCAGGGCCTACAATGAGCAGTTCTTC.

The rearrangement uses TRBV29-1 and TRBJ1-4, with a possible D match to TRBD1 (5 bases). Germline V gene data show CDR1 as SQVTM and CDR2 as ANQGSEA. CDR3 length: 15 amino acids. The ends were cut back, 1 base at V and 7 bases at J, with 16 bases in the middle. CDR3 coding DNA: TGCAGCGTTGAAGTACCAGGTCAGGGACTTGAAAAACTGTTTTTT. Translated, it gives CSVEVPGQGLEKLFF. Full variable domain (missing parts from reference TRBV29-1 and TRBJ1-4): SAVISQKPSRDICQRGTSLTIQCQVDSQVTMMFWYRQQPGQSLTLIATANQGSEATYESGFVIDKFPISRPNLTFSTLTVSNMSPEDSSIYLCSVEVPGQGLEKLFFGSGTQLSVL.

The V gene is TRBV5-6, the J gene TRBJ2-3, with D tentatively TRBD1 (5 bases). This CDR3 has 15 residues. Germline loops: CDR1 SGHDT, CDR2 YYEEEE. Trimming pared 0 bases from V and 5 bases from J, leaving 13 bases between. The CDR3 DNA reads as TGTGCCAGCAGCTTGGCACGGCAGGGTCGAGATACGCAGTATTTT. Protein: CASSLARQGRDTQYF. Complete variable domain (other parts from reference TRBV5-6 and TRBJ2-3): DAGVTQSPTHLIKTRGQQVTLRCSPKSGHDTVSWYQQALGQGPQFIFQYYEEEERQRGNFPDRFSGHQFPNYSSELNVNALLLGDSALYLCASSLARQGRDTQYFGPGTRLTVL.

The rearrangement joins TRBV12-3 or TRBV12-4 to TRBJ1-1; no clear D. Trimming stripped 2 bases from V and 5 bases from J, with 9 bases between. The CDR3 runs to 13 residues. The CDR3 here is CASSLKLVTEAFF. The CDR3 DNA sequence: TGTGCCAGCAGTTTAAAACTTGTAACTGAAGCTTTCTTT.

CDR3 DNA sequence: TGTGCCAGCAGCTACAGGGGTTATGGCTACACCTTC. Protein: CASSYRGYGYTF. V gene TRBV12-3 or TRBV12-4 combines with J gene TRBJ1-2; 7 positions match TRBD1. CDR3 length: 12 amino acids. V shed 6 bases, J shed 5 bases, and the junction held 3 bases outside the gene matches.

This clone was seen once. This chain connects TRBV19 to TRBJ1-2; TRBD1 matches at 10 bases. The CDR3 loop spans 16 amino acids. V trimming: 4 bases; J trimming: 8 bases; junction bases outside the gene matches: 13. Germline CDR1 is LNHDA and CDR2 is SQIVND (reference sequence). The DNA for the CDR3 is TGTGCCAGTAGTACCTCCCCCAGACAGGGGGCGGGAGGCTACACCTTC. Translating gives CASSTSPRQGAGGYTF.

CDR3 protein: CASSLELAATQYF. The CDR3 DNA follows: TGTGCCAGCAGCTTAGAGCTAGCTGCTACGCAGTATTTT. The chain is built from TRBV11-2 and TRBJ2-3, with D tentatively TRBD2 (5 bases). Trimming took 0 bases from V and 8 from J, leaving 9 bases between them. The CDR3 consists of 13 residues. Per the germline V gene, CDR1 is SGHAT and CDR2 is FQNNGV.

This chain links TRBV10-2 with TRBJ1-6; D is ambiguous. CDR1 and CDR2 (germline): WSHSY, SAAADI. This CDR3 comprises 13 residues. Between the trimmed V and J ends, which lost 8 bases and 7 bases, there was a span of 12 bases. CDR3 residues: CASSELANSPLHF. The DNA for the CDR3 is TGCGCCAGCTCGGAGCTAGCGAATTCACCCCTCCACTTT.

J is TRBJ1-3 and V is TRBV19; D is unresolved. CDR1 and CDR2 (germline): LNHDA, SQIVND (reference sequence). V was pared by 7 bases and J by 4 bases, with 11 bases between. The CDR3 extends over 13 amino acids. The CDR3 bases are TGTGCCAGTATGAGGGTCGGGGGAAACACCATATATTTT. Protein: CASMRVGGNTIYF.

The V call is TRBV7-2, the J call TRBJ1-3; D unresolved. CDR1 and CDR2 (germline): SGHTA, FQGNSA. The CDR3 is made up of 17 amino acids. Trimming pared 5 bases from V and 0 bases from J, leaving 17 bases between. CDR3 region: CASSLRGLGSSGNTIYF. CDR3 DNA: TGTGCCAGCAGCCTCCGTGGTTTGGGGAGCTCTGGAAACACCATATATTTT.

This chain links TRBV5-1 with TRBJ2-2; D unclear. The CDR3 has 17 residues. V lost 0 bases and J lost 4, with 16 bases in between. Germline lookup yields CDR1 SGHRS and CDR2 YFSETQ. CDR3 sequence: CASSLAATPAVTGELFF. The DNA for the CDR3 is TGCGCCAGCAGCTTGGCCGCGACTCCCGCCGTCACCGGGGAGCTGTTTTTT.